These 25 T cell receptor beta chains were all obtained from the same sample, sequenced in a study of T cell responses to AZD1222 COVID-19 vaccine. Sequenced by immunoSEQ multiplex PCR; TCRdb stores in-frame clones only, minus some. There are 130,000 to 150,000 clones in the sample; about 89% occur only once, and just over 5% lies in the top ten. Sample: peripheral blood, taken on day 0 of AZD1222 vaccination. Receptors originate from an adult in good health.

The chain links TRBV9 to TRBJ1-2; no clear D. CDR1 is SGDLS, CDR2 YYNGEE, per germline. The CDR3 runs 14 residues. V was shortened by 1 base and J by 0 bases, with 7 bases between the two germline ends. In DNA, the CDR3 is TGTGCCAGCAGCGTACAGTCCTCTAACTATGGCTACACCTTC. Its translation is CASSVQSSNYGYTF.

The genes are TRBV28 and TRBJ2-7; 8 nucleotides agree with TRBD2. The J segment lost 2 bases and the V segment lost 6 bases, leaving 6 bases of the junction unmatched. Germline values: CDR1 MDHEN, CDR2 SYDVKM. This CDR3 comprises 14 residues. This CDR3 is CASRLASGPYEQYF. CDR3 bases: TGTGCCAGCAGGCTGGCTAGCGGGCCCTACGAGCAGTACTTC.

The genes are TRBV12-3 or TRBV12-4 and TRBJ1-6; D unresolved. V was pared by 8 bases and J by 14 bases, with 13 bases between. The CDR3 runs 11 residues. CDR3 residues: CASGWPTTLHF. The CDR3 region has the DNA TGTGCCAGCGGTTGGCCGACAACCCTCCACTTT.

This chain uses TRBV2 with TRBJ1-1; 8 bases align to TRBD1. This CDR3 region has 12 residues. V was clipped by 8 bases and J by 5 bases; unmatched bases: 4. CDR1 and CDR2 from the germline V gene are SNHLY and FYNNEI. DNA for the CDR3: TGTGCCAGCCACAGGGGGGGGACTGAAGCTTTCTTT. Translated: CASHRGGTEAFF.

The chain employs TRBV7-2 and TRBJ2-5; TRBD2 agrees at 8 bases. After removal of 2 bases from V and 5 bases from J, the junction contained 7 bases not matched to a gene. The CDR3 runs to 15 residues. CDR1 is SGHTA, CDR2 FQGNSA, per germline. The CDR3 is CASSLIYGRAETQYF. CDR3 sequence (DNA): TGTGCCAGCAGCTTAATATACGGGAGGGCCGAGACCCAGTACTTC.

This chain connects TRBV6-1 to TRBJ2-7; D gene ambiguous. From germline, CDR1 is MNHNS and CDR2 SASEGT. Trimming stripped 1 base from V and 0 bases from J, with 7 bases between. This CDR3 comprises 14 residues. The CDR3 coding sequence is TGTGCCAGCAGTGAAGACGGACCCTCCTACGAGCAGTACTTC. Protein product: CASSEDGPSYEQYF.

This clone was picked up many times. The CDR3 sequence is CASSQELQGAPEAFF. In DNA form, the CDR3 reads TGTGCCAGCAGCCAAGAACTACAGGGGGCACCCGAAGCTTTCTTT. The chain employs TRBV4-2 and TRBJ1-1, with 9 bases fitting TRBD1. V shed 0 bases and J 8 bases; nucleotides not matched to a gene: 7. This CDR3 has 15 amino acids. CDR1 and CDR2 from the germline V gene are LGHNA and YNFKEQ.

The rearrangement uses TRBV6-5 and TRBJ1-2, with 9 bases lining up with TRBD1. The CDR3 covers 15 residues. Per the germline V gene, CDR1 is MNHEY and CDR2 is SVGAGI. V shed 0 bases, J shed 4 bases, and the junction held 3 bases outside the gene matches. Here the CDR3 reads CASSYSGQGFYGYTF. In DNA form, the CDR3 reads TGTGCCAGCAGTTACTCGGGACAGGGCTTCTATGGCTACACCTTC.

J is TRBJ2-1 and V is TRBV28; either TRBD1 or TRBD2 may fit D (5 bases each). This CDR3 comprises 16 residues. Germline CDR1 and CDR2: MDHEN and SYDVKM. The ends were cut back, 4 bases at V and 2 bases at J, with 15 bases in the middle. CDR3 residues: CASSSYGTRTYNEQFF. The CDR3 DNA sequence: TGTGCCAGCAGTTCCTACGGGACCCGTACCTACAATGAGCAGTTCTTC.

This clone was counted once. V and J are TRBV3-1 (or the pseudogene TRBV3-2) and TRBJ1-1; no clear D gene. In germline, CDR1 is LGHDT, CDR2 YNNKEL (reference sequence). V was clipped by 3 bases and J by 8 bases, with 7 bases between them. This CDR3 spans 11 amino acids. The CDR3 region is CASSHSGEAFF. The CDR3 bases are TGTGCCAGCAGCCATTCGGGGGAAGCTTTCTTT.

V gene TRBV10-3 combines with J gene TRBJ1-5; weak D call: TRBD1 (6 bases). Trimming took off 2 bases at V and 1 base at J, with 9 bases between the two ends. CDR3 size: 15 residues. The germline V gene has CDR1 ENHRY and CDR2 SYGVKD. The CDR3 spells CAISEGDTSNQPQHF. The CDR3, as DNA: TGTGCCATCAGTGAGGGGGACACCAGCAATCAGCCCCAGCATTTT.

This clone has just a few counts. The chain has TRBV7-9 and TRBJ2-2; maybe TRBD1 (6 bases). Germline V lookup: CDR1 SEHNR, CDR2 FQNEAQ (reference sequence). This CDR3 comprises 14 residues. V shed 5 bases and J shed 5 bases, with 12 bases lying between them. CDR3 loop: CASSGRGRTGELFF. In DNA, the CDR3 is TGTGCCAGCAGCGGCAGGGGAAGGACCGGGGAGCTGTTTTTT.

The J gene is TRBJ1-5, the V gene TRBV6-5, with a weak D call TRBD1 (5 bases). Trimming removed 4 bases from V and 4 bases from J, with 11 bases in between. Germline V gives CDR1 MNHEY, CDR2 SVGAGI. The CDR3 is made up of 14 amino acids. The CDR3 DNA reads as TGTGCCAGCAGTTCGGGACGGCCGAATCAGCCCCAGCATTTT. Translating it yields CASSSGRPNQPQHF.

This clone was picked up one time. V is TRBV5-1 and J is TRBJ2-5; 13 nucleotides agree with TRBD2. Germline CDR1 SGHRS, CDR2 YFSETQ. V dropped 4 bases and J dropped 3; count of bases not matched to a gene: 3. The CDR3 spans 15 residues. The CDR3 sequence: CASSAGTSGKETQYF. Here the CDR3 DNA reads TGCGCCAGCAGCGCGGGGACTAGCGGGAAAGAGACCCAGTACTTC.

This clone was detected once. The chain carries TRBV5-4 and TRBJ2-5, with D perhaps matching TRBD2 (6 bases). This CDR3 has 15 amino acids. V shed 1 base and J shed 5 bases, with 15 bases lying between them. CDR1 and CDR2 from the germline V gene are SGHNT and YYREEE (reference sequence). The CDR3 nucleotides read TGTGCCAGCAGCTTGTCCGGGAGTTTAGGGGAGACCCAGTACTTC. Translated, it gives CASSLSGSLGETQYF.

The chain carries TRBV5-8 and TRBJ2-7; D ambiguous. CDR1 is SGHTS, CDR2 YDEGEE, per germline. The V end lost 2 bases, the J end lost 0 bases, and 18 bases lay between the germline ends. CDR3 size: 17 residues. Here the CDR3 DNA reads TGTGCCAGCAGCTTACACGTCCTAGAGGCCTCCTCCTACGAGCAGTACTTC. Translation gives CASSLHVLEASSYEQYF. Looking up the rest from reference TRBV5-8 and TRBJ2-7 gives the full variable domain: EAGVTQSPTHLIKTRGQQATLRCSPISGHTSVYWYQQALGLGLQFLLWYDEGEERNRGNFPPRFSGRQFPNYSSELNVNALELEDSALYLCASSLHVLEASSYEQYFGPGTRLTVT.

This rearrangement joins TRBV28 to TRBJ2-7; 15 nucleotides line up with TRBD2. The germline V gene has CDR1 MDHEN and CDR2 SYDVKM. CDR3 length: 18 amino acids. Trimming at V came to 8 bases and at J to 7 bases, leaving 18 bases not matched to a gene. The CDR3 sequence is CASWSPRTSGRGAREQYF. The CDR3 DNA is TGTGCCAGCTGGTCCCCTAGGACTAGCGGGAGGGGAGCGAGGGAGCAGTACTTC.

In regard to this clone: Other DNA variants within this sample encode the same CDR3. The CDR3 nucleotides are TGTGCCAGCAGCTTAGTTCAGGGGGGGACTGAAGCTTTCTTT. Amino acid sequence: CASSLVQGGTEAFF. The rearrangement joins TRBV7-9 to TRBJ1-1; TRBD1 matches at 7 bases. The CDR3 loop spans 14 amino acids. The V segment lost 1 base and the J segment 5 bases; nucleotides outside the gene matches: 4. Germline CDR1 is SEHNR and CDR2 is FQNEAQ (reference sequence).

The chain links TRBV6-2 or TRBV6-3 to TRBJ2-3; no clear D gene. CDR3 length: 15 amino acids. V was shortened by 0 bases and J by 2 bases, with 9 bases between the two germline ends. Germline CDR1 and CDR2: MNHEY and SVGEGT. DNA for the CDR3: TGTGCCAGCAGTTACTCCTCGGAACTCACAGATACGCAGTATTTT. It codes for CASSYSSELTDTQYF.

This chain uses TRBV19 with TRBJ1-5; unclear D gene. This CDR3 contains 12 residues. CDR1 LNHDA and CDR2 SQIVND come from the germline V gene (reference sequence). V was cut by 3 bases and J by 2 bases, with 2 bases left in between. The CDR3 reads CASSMRNQPQHF. CDR3 DNA sequence: TGTGCCAGTAGTATGCGCAATCAGCCCCAGCATTTT.

The V gene is TRBV2, the J gene TRBJ2-1, with D unresolved. This CDR3 contains 13 residues. V was cut by 3 bases and J by 5 bases, with 8 bases left in between. Per the germline V gene, CDR1 is SNHLY and CDR2 is FYNNEI. The CDR3 DNA sequence: TGTGCCAGCAGTGACGGTCAGCACAATGAGCAGTTCTTC. Its protein product is CASSDGQHNEQFF. Full variable domain (rest looked up from reference TRBV2 and TRBJ2-1): EPEVTQTPSHQVTQMGQEVILRCVPISNHLYFYWYRQILGQKVEFLVSFYNNEISEKSEIFDDQFSVERPDGSNFTLKIRSTKLEDSAMYFCASSDGQHNEQFFGPGTRLTVL.

This clone has a single count. The chain uses TRBV5-6 and TRBJ2-7, with 9 bases fitting TRBD1. Trimming took 4 bases from V and 5 from J; bases not matched to a gene: 13. The CDR3 length is 16 residues. Germline CDR1 SGHDT, CDR2 YYEEEE. CDR3 sequence: CASSRQFRDRANEQYF. DNA of the CDR3: TGTGCCAGCAGCCGGCAATTCCGGGACAGGGCGAACGAGCAGTACTTC.

The chain combines TRBV5-1 with TRBJ2-6; 11 bases agree with TRBD1. The CDR3 covers 17 residues. Germline V CDR1 and CDR2: SGHRS, YFSETQ. V gave up 2 bases and J gave up 2 bases; unmatched junction bases: 3. DNA for the CDR3: TGCGCCAGCAGCTTAAGGACAGGGGGCGCTGGGGCCAACGTCCTGACTTTC. Protein product: CASSLRTGGAGANVLTF.

The chain has TRBV3-1 (or the pseudogene TRBV3-2) and TRBJ2-7; TRBD2 might be the D (7 bases). V gave up 4 bases and J gave up 4 bases, with 11 bases separating them. The germline V gene encodes CDR1 LGHDT and CDR2 YNNKEL (reference sequence). The CDR3 spans 13 residues. The CDR3: CASSRGGRYEQYF. CDR3 nucleotides: TGTGCCAGCAGCCGGGGGGGCCGTTACGAGCAGTACTTC.

J is TRBJ2-7 and V is TRBV4-3; TRBD1 matches at 9 bases. The trim removed 2 bases at V and 5 bases at J, leaving 7 bases unmatched. Germline V gene sequence: CDR1 LGHNA, CDR2 YSLEER. The CDR3 is made up of 15 amino acids. CDR3 region: CASSQSDRGSDEQYF. The CDR3, as DNA: TGCGCCAGCAGCCAATCGGACAGGGGATCGGACGAGCAGTACTTC.